A selection of T cell receptor beta chains follows, all from one sample in a study of T cell responses to AZD1222 COVID-19 vaccine. The table came from immunoSEQ multiplex PCR; TCRdb's copy has only in-frame clones and leaves some out. The data show about 67,000 clones, 80% to 90% seen once. The material was peripheral blood, obtained on day 0 of AZD1222 vaccination. The receptors here all came from an adult in good health. CDR3s include the opening cysteine and the closing phenylalanine or tryptophan. The D gene is left open where the match is weak. A clone size is listed for some rows: how often the clone was seen (once, few, many), or a class if it is expanded.

V gene	J gene	CDR3 length	clone size	D gene	CDR3 DNA	CDR3 protein
TRBV5-1	TRBJ1-4	14	NA	NA	TGCGCCAGCAGCTATGGGGCAACTAATGAAAAACTGTTTTTT	CASSYGATNEKLFF
TRBV18	TRBJ1-2	11	NA	NA	TGTGCCAGCTCACAGGGGGATGGCTACACCTTC	CASSQGDGYTF
TRBV19	TRBJ2-7	18	NA	NA	TGTGCCAGTAGCCCCGGGACGATTTTCGGTCAGGGCTCCTACGAGCAGTACTTC	CASSPGTIFGQGSYEQYF
TRBV5-4	TRBJ2-6	15	once	NA	TGTGCCAGCAGCTTGGAGGGGTTTGGGGCCAACGTCCTGACTTTC	CASSLEGFGANVLTF
TRBV3-1/TRBV3-2	TRBJ1-1	15	NA	TRBD1	TGTGCCAGCAGCCGGCGCAGGGGGCATAACACTGAAGCTTTCTTT	CASSRRRGHNTEAFF
TRBV5-4	TRBJ1-4	13	NA	NA	TGTGCCACCAGGGGCGCAACTAATGAAAAACTGTTTTTT	CATRGATNEKLFF
TRBV2	TRBJ1-6	13	NA	NA	TGTGCCATCTTGGTGGTGGGGGGTTCACCCCTCCACTTT	CAILVVGGSPLHF
TRBV18	TRBJ2-7	16	NA	TRBD1	TGTGCCAGCTCACCACCGGGAGGGACAGGGGTCGGCGAGCAGTACTTC	CASSPPGGTGVGEQYF
TRBV7-3	TRBJ2-3	16	NA	NA	TGTGCCAGCAGCTTAACCCCCAGTCGAACCACAGATACGCAGTATTTT	CASSLTPSRTTDTQYF
TRBV11-3	TRBJ2-3	12	NA	NA	TGTGCCAGCAGCTCCAGGGAAGATACGCAGTATTTT	CASSSREDTQYF
TRBV5-6	TRBJ2-7	17	NA	TRBD1	TGTGCCAGCAGCTTGGCCGGGCTCCGGGACAGTTCCTACGAGCAGTACTTC	CASSLAGLRDSSYEQYF
TRBV7-9	TRBJ1-5	16	NA	NA	TGTGCCAGCAGCTTAAAAGGGCTAGGGCCAGAGCAGCCCCAGCATTTT	CASSLKGLGPEQPQHF
TRBV10-3	TRBJ1-2	14	NA	NA	TGTGCCATCAGCCCCAGGACGGTTGAAAATGGCTACACCTTC	CAISPRTVENGYTF
TRBV2	TRBJ2-7	15	NA	TRBD1	TGTGCCAGCAGTGAAAGGGGGCTACCATCCTACGAGCAGTACTTC	CASSERGLPSYEQYF
TRBV15	TRBJ1-4	15	NA	TRBD1	TGTGCCACCAGCCAGGGGGGGGCCACTAATGAAAAACTGTTTTTT	CATSQGGATNEKLFF
TRBV19	TRBJ1-1	14	NA	NA	TGTGCCAGTAGTATAGAGCGGAGGAACACTGAAGCTTTCTTT	CASSIERRNTEAFF
TRBV7-3	TRBJ1-2	14	NA	NA	TGTGCCAGCAGCTCCTATGCCAGTAACTATGGCTACACCTTC	CASSSYASNYGYTF
TRBV24-1	TRBJ1-5	13	NA	TRBD1	TGTGCCACCAGAGGACAGGAATCTCAGCCCCAGCATTTT	CATRGQESQPQHF
TRBV28	TRBJ1-3	12	NA	NA	TGTGCCAGCAGCGATAGCGGAAACACCATATATTTT	CASSDSGNTIYF
TRBV28	TRBJ1-3	14	NA	TRBD1	TGTGCCAGCGGGTACAGGGGGCCTGGAAACACCATATATTTT	CASGYRGPGNTIYF
TRBV19	TRBJ1-6	15	few	TRBD1	TGTGCCAGTACCCGGACAGGGGGCTATAATTCACCCCTCCACTTT	CASTRTGGYNSPLHF
TRBV6-5	TRBJ1-3	13	NA	NA	TGTGCCAGCAGTAGGGAGTCTGGAAACACCATATATTTT	CASSRESGNTIYF
TRBV5-1	TRBJ2-1	15	NA	TRBD2	TGCGCCAGCAGCCTCAGCGGGGCGGGACACAATGAGCAGTTCTTC	CASSLSGAGHNEQFF
TRBV30	TRBJ1-5	12	NA	NA	TGTGCCTGGAGCCGAAGGAATCAGCCCCAGCATTTT	CAWSRRNQPQHF
TRBV7-2	TRBJ1-5	14	NA	TRBD1	TGTGCCAGCAGCCTTTACAGGGGGGATCAGCCCCAGCATTTT	CASSLYRGDQPQHF
TRBV19	TRBJ1-3	13	NA	NA	TGTGCCAGCCCCGCAGGGTCTGGAAACACCATATATTTT	CASPAGSGNTIYF
TRBV29-1	TRBJ1-1	12	NA	NA	TGCAGCGCGGGGGGGATGAACACTGAAGCTTTCTTT	CSAGGMNTEAFF
TRBV7-8	TRBJ1-2	14	NA	NA	TGTGCCAGCAGCCTTGGGACCGCGAACTATGGCTACACCTTC	CASSLGTANYGYTF
TRBV18	TRBJ2-3	13	NA	TRBD1	TGTGCCAGCTCGGGACAGGGTTTGGATACGCAGTATTTT	CASSGQGLDTQYF
TRBV5-1	TRBJ2-7	14	NA	NA	TGCGCCAGCAGCTTGGATGGACAGAACTACGAGCAGTACTTC	CASSLDGQNYEQYF
TRBV19	TRBJ2-7	13	NA	NA	TGTGCCAGTAAGGGGACTGGGACCTACGAGCAGTACTTC	CASKGTGTYEQYF
TRBV28	TRBJ2-5	15	NA	TRBD1	TGTGCCAGCAGGGCGTTACAGGGGGCGCGAGAGACCCAGTACTTC	CASRALQGARETQYF
TRBV27	TRBJ2-2	14	NA	TRBD2	TGTGCCAGCACCCACAATAGCGGGACCGGGGAGCTGTTTTTT	CASTHNSGTGELFF
TRBV24-1	TRBJ2-3	19	NA	NA	TGTGCCACCAGTGGCCTTACCCCGTCCGGGTCGGGGGGCACAGATACGCAGTATTTT	CATSGLTPSGSGGTDTQYF
TRBV6-6	TRBJ2-2	16	NA	TRBD1	TGTGCCAGCAGCCGTCCCGGGACAGGGGGCCCCGGGGAGCTGTTTTTT	CASSRPGTGGPGELFF